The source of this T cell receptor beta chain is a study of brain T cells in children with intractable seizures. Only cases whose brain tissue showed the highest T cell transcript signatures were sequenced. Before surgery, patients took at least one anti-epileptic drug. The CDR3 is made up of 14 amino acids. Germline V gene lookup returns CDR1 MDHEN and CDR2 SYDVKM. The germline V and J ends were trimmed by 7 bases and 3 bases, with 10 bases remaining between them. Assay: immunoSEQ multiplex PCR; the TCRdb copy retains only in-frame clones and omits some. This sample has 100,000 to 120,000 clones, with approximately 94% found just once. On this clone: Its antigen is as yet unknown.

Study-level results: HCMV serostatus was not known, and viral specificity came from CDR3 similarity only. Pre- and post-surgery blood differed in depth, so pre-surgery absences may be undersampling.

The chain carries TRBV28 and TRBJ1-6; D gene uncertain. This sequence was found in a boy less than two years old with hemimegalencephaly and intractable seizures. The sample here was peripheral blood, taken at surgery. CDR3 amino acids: CASNRGNYNSPLHF. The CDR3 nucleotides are TGTGCCAGCAATAGAGGGAACTATAATTCACCCCTCCACTTT.